This TCR beta chain was profiled in a study of OX40 agonist ivuxolimab in advanced cancers. Study observations and caveats: CD4+ and CD8+ blood T cells expanded clonally by week 6 at 0.1 to 3.0 mg/kg. The study found that CD8+ T cells averaged more expanded clones than CD4+.

The data were produced by immunoSEQ multiplex PCR, yet TCRdb's version contains in-frame clones alone and is incomplete. The sample yields under 20,000 clones, around 81% seen once. This CDR3 spans 16 amino acids. Germline-derived CDR1 and CDR2 are MNHNY and SVGAGI (reference sequence). J was trimmed by 7 bases and V by 5 bases; bases with no gene match: 15. Worth noting for this clone: The antigen is not known.

The chain couples TRBV6-6 to TRBJ2-7; TRBD1 matches 9 bases. Specimen: CD4+ or CD8+ T cells sorted from blood, collected in a trial of the OX40 agonist ivuxolimab. The sequence was collected from an adult with an advanced solid tumor such as melanoma, head and neck, liver or kidney cancer. CDR3 sequence (DNA): TGTGCCAGCAGTCTTACCCCGGGACAGGGTGGGGTAGAGCAGTACTTC. This codes for CASSLTPGQGGVEQYF.